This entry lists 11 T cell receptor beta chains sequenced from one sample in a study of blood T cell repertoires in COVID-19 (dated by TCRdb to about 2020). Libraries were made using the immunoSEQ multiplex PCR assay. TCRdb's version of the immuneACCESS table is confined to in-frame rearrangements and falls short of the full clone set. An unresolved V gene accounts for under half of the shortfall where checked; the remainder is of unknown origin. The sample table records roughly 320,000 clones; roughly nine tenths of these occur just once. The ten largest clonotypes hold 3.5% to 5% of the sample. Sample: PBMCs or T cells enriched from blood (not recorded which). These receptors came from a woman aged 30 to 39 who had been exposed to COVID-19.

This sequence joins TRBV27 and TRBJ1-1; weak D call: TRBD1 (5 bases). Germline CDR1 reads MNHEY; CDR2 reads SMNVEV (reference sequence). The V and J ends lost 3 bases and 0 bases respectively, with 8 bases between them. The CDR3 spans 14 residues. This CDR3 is CASSLGGVNTEAFF. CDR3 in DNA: TGTGCCAGCAGTTTGGGGGGGGTGAACACTGAAGCTTTCTTT.

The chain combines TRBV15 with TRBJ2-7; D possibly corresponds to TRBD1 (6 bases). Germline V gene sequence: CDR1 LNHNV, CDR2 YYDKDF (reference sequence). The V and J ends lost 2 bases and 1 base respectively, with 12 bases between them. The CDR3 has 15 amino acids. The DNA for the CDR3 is TGTGCCACCAGCAGACACTTCAGGGGTTCCTACGAGCAGTACTTC. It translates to CATSRHFRGSYEQYF.

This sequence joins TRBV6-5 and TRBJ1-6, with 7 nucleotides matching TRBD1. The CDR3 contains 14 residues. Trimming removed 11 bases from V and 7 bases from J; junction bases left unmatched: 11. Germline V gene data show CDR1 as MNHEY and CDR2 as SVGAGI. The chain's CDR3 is CAVRQTGRNSPLHF. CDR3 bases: TGTGCCGTGAGGCAGACAGGGCGCAATTCACCCCTCCACTTT.

This CDR3 reads CASSFQSTGRGGSTDTQYF. In DNA form, the CDR3 reads TGTGCCAGCAGCTTTCAATCAACTGGGCGGGGGGGGAGCACAGATACGCAGTATTTT. The chain has TRBV7-2 and TRBJ2-3, with 9 bases matching TRBD2. Germline loops: CDR1 SGHTA, CDR2 FQGNSA. Trimming cost V 3 bases and J 0 bases; bases outside gene matches: 13. This CDR3 contains 19 residues.

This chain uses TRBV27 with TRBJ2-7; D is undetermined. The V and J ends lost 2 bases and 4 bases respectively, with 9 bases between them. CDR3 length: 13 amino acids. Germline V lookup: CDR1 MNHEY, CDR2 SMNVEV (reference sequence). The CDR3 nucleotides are TGTGCCAGCAGTTTAGGCTGGTCATACGAGCAGTACTTC. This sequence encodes CASSLGWSYEQYF.

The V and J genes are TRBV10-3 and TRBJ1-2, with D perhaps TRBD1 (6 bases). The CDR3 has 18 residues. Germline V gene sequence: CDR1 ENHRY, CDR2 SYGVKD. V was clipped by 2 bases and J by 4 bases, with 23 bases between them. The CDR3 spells CAISEGGGDVNPLYGYTF. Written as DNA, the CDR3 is TGTGCCATCAGTGAGGGAGGGGGGGACGTGAACCCCCTCTATGGCTACACCTTC.

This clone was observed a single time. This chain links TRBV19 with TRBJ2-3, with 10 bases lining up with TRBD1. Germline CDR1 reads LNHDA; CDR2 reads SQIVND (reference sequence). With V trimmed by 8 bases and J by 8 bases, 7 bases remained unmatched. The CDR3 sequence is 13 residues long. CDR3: CASQTGGFGTQYF. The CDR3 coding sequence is TGTGCCAGTCAGACAGGGGGCTTTGGTACGCAGTATTTT.

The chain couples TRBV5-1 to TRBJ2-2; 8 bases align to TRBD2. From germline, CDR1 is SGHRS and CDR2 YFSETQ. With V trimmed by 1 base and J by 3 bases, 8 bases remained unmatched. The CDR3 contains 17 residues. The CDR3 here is CASSLSRASGYTGELFF. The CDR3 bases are TGCGCCAGCAGCTTGAGTAGGGCTAGCGGGTACACCGGGGAGCTGTTTTTT.

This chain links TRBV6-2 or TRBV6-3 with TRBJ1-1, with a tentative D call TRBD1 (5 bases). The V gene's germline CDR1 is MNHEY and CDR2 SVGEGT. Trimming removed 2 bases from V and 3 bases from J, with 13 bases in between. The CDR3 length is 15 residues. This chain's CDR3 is CASSYRQYRDTEAFF. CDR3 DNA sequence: TGTGCCAGCAGTTACCGACAGTATAGGGACACTGAAGCTTTCTTT.

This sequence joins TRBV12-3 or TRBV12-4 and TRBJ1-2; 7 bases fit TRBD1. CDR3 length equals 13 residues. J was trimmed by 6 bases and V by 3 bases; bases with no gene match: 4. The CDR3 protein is CASSFWRGHGYTF. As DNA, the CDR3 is TGTGCCAGCAGTTTCTGGAGGGGGCATGGCTACACCTTC.

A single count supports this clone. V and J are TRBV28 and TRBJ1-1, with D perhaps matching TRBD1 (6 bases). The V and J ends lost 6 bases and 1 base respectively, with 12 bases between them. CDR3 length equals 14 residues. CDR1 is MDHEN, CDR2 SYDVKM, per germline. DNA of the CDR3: TGTGCCAGCAGGCGGACAGTTCCGAACACTGAAGCTTTCTTT. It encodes CASRRTVPNTEAFF.